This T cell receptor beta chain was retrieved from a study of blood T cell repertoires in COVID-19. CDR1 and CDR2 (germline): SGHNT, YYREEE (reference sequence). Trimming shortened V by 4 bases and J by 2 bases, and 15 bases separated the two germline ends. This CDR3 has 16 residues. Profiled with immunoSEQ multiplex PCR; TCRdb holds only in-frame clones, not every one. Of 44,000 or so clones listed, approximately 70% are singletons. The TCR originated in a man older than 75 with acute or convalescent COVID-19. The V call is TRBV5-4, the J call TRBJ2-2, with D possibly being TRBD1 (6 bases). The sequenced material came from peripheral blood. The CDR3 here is CASSPGPGENTGELFF. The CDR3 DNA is TGTGCCAGCAGCCCTGGTCCAGGGGAAAACACCGGGGAGCTGTTTTTT.